This TCR beta chain was profiled in a study of blood T cell repertoires in COVID-19. Study context: Samples taken during acute and convalescent COVID-19 were collected in the United States, Italy and Spain. T cells, B-cell-depleted T cells, or PBMCs provided the cDNA or gDNA that served as material.

In its sample, this clone was seen once. Per the authors' pipeline: Nucleated cell number was recorded as an estimate derived from reference gene primer amplification. Repertoires were generated with immunoSEQ multiplex PCR, while TCRdb's copy carries only in-frame clones and drops some. That table is the source of V, J and clone size, and D and trimming were worked out from the DNA. The profile shows some 150,000 clones, approximately 90% of them singletons. CDR3 length: 13 amino acids. Per the germline V gene, CDR1 is SGDLS and CDR2 is YYNGEE. V lost 0 bases to trimming and J lost 13 bases, with 16 bases between them.

The chain links TRBV9 to TRBJ1-1; possible D gene TRBD1, 5 bases. The sequencing input was peripheral blood. The receptor comes from a woman aged 55-69 years with active or convalescent COVID-19. The CDR3 sequence: CASSVGATGVYFF. Here the CDR3 DNA reads TGTGCCAGCAGCGTAGGGGCTACAGGAGTCTATTTCTTT.